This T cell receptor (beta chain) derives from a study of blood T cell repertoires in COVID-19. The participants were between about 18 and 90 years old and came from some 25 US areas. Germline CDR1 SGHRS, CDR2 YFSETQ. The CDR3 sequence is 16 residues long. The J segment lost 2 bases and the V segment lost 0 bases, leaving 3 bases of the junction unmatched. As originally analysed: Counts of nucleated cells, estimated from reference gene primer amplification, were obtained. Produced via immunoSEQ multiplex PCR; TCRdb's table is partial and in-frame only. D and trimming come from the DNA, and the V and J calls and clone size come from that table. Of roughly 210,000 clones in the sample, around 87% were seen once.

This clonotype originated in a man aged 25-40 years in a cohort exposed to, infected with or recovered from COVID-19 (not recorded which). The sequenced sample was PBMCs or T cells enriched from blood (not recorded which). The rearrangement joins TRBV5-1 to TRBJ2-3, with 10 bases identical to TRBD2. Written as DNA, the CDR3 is TGCGCCAGCAGCTTGGAACTAGCGGGATCCACAGATACGCAGTATTTT. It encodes CASSLELAGSTDTQYF.